Listed below are T cell receptor beta chains from one sample, sequenced in a study of shared clonotypes between healthy human individuals. Assay: immunoSEQ multiplex PCR; the TCRdb copy retains only in-frame clones and omits some. This table holds 1.5 million to 2.5 million clones, around 96% found once. Sequences were obtained from naive CD8+ T cells sorted from blood. These TCRs come from a man younger than 30 in good health. The CDR3 runs from the conserved cysteine through the conserved F or W. For some rows the clone size is stated as once, few or many, or as a class when expanded; others skip it.

-,TRBV10-2,TRBJ2-7,CASSTSGRGEQYF
-,TRBV11-2,TRBJ2-1,CASSLDSNEQFF
-,TRBV27,TRBJ2-7,CASSTQRGASYEQYF
-,TRBV4-1,TRBJ2-7,CASSQNRFYEQYF
few,TRBV27,TRBJ1-6,CASSASGRGSPLHF
-,TRBV4-3,TRBJ1-6,CASRGGVRSPLHF
few,TRBV27,TRBJ1-5,CASRTGGSNQPQHF
once,TRBV4-1,TRBJ1-1,CASSQDLFGHSYTEAFF
-,TRBV27,TRBJ1-5,CASTTGDSNQPQHF
-,TRBV6-5,TRBJ2-3,CASSYGGASTDTQYF
-,TRBV9,TRBJ2-3,CASSVERSVDTQYF
-,TRBV7-9,TRBJ1-2,CASSPGAVRYGYTF
-,TRBV5-4,TRBJ2-2,CASSFYSGKNTGELFF
-,TRBV28,TRBJ2-3,CASSLSGGAFTQYF
-,TRBV27,TRBJ2-7,CASRPTSPILNEQYF
-,TRBV9,TRBJ2-3,CASSARSGVTDTQYF
-,TRBV5-4,TRBJ2-3,CASSSPRGPSTDTQYF
-,TRBV4-1,TRBJ2-7,CASSQEVGTVVPYEQYF
-,TRBV4-3,TRBJ2-5,CASSQDSGETQYF
-,TRBV11-2,TRBJ1-5,CASSLGTAWPQHF
once,TRBV6-5,TRBJ1-3,CASSYSSGNTIYF
-,TRBV4-1,TRBJ2-7,CASSTTGGYEQYF
-,TRBV15,TRBJ2-5,CATSSPSQETQYF
-,TRBV2,TRBJ2-3,CASSRWDTYTDTQYF
once,TRBV7-8,TRBJ2-7,CASSPSGTNPYEQYF
-,TRBV14,TRBJ2-1,CASSQGFTNEQFF
-,TRBV7-9,TRBJ1-6,CASSVRFNSPLHF
-,TRBV10-3,TRBJ1-2,CATEGRTGVAHGYTF